This T cell receptor beta chain was retrieved from a study of tumor-infiltrating lymphocytes in primary liver carcinoma. The CDR3 is 17 residues long. Germline CDR1 SGHNT, CDR2 YYREEE (reference sequence). Deletions cut 2 bases from V and 8 bases from J, with 24 bases between. The blood RNA (from unsorted whole blood) was obtained, and germline DNA was also extracted. Starting material of 500 to 600 ng total RNA yielded TCR beta cDNA via a constant-region primer. Nested multiplex PCR, run for three rounds with slightly modified ARM-PCR, yielded TCR beta libraries. Forward primers for TRBV1-TRBV30 and a C-beta reverse primer served the first two PCR rounds, at approximately 10 cycles each. TCRdb fed the multiplex PCR reads into MiXCR, producing one record per CDR3 protein. The table lists about 310,000 distinct CDR3 sequences, approximately 58% of them singletons, with approximately 15% in the top ten.

The clonotype originates from a woman in her 30s with primary liver carcinoma and hepatitis B virus infection. Source material: peripheral blood. The genes are TRBV5-4 and TRBJ2-3, with D perhaps matching TRBD1 or TRBD2 (6 bases each). Here the CDR3 reads CASSFGVGTREGGTQYF. Here the CDR3 DNA reads TGTGCCAGCAGCTTTGGGGTTGGCACTAGAGAGGGGGGTACGCAGTATTTT.